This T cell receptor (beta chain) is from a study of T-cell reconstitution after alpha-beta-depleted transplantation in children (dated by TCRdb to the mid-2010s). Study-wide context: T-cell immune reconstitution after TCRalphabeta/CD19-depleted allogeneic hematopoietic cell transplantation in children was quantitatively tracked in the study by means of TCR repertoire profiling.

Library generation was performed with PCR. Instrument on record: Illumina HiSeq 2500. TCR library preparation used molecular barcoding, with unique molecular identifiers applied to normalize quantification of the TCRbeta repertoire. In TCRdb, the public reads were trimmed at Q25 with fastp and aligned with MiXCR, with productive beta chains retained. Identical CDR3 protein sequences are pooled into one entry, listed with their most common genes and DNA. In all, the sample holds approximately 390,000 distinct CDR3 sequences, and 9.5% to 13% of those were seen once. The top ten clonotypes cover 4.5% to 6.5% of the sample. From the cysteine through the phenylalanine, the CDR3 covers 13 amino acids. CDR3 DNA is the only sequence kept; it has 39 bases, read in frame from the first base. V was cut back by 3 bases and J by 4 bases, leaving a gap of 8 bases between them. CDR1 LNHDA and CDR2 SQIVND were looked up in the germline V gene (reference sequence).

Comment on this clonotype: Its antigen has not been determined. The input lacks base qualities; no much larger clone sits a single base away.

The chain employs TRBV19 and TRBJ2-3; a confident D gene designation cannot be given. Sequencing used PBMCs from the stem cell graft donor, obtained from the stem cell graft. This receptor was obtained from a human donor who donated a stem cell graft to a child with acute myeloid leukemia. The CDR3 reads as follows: CASSILESDTQYF. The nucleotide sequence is TGTGCCAGTAGTATTCTGGAGTCAGATACGCAGTATTTT.